The 27 T cell receptor beta chains below were found in one sample sequenced in a study of blood T cell repertoires in COVID-19. The protocol was immunoSEQ multiplex PCR, while the TCRdb copy is restricted to in-frame clones and leaves out a portion. The sample lists tens of thousands of clones, more than 70% seen once, with roughly 5.5% in the top ten. Sequencing used peripheral blood. The receptors were gathered from a man older than 75 with acute or convalescent COVID-19.

The V and J genes are TRBV4-3 and TRBJ1-2; TRBD1 matches 7 bases. Germline CDR1 LGHNA, CDR2 YSLEER. V shed 3 bases, J shed 7 bases, and the junction held 8 bases outside the gene matches. The CDR3 length is 14 residues. The CDR3 region has the DNA TGCGCCAGCAGCCAGAACATGCAGGGGGGTGGCTACACCTTC. Protein product: CASSQNMQGGGYTF.

This chain uses TRBV6-5 with TRBJ2-3; TRBD2 aligns across 7 bases. The V segment lost 0 bases and the J segment 0 bases; nucleotides outside the gene matches: 0. CDR1 and CDR2 (germline): MNHEY, SVGAGI. The CDR3 totals 15 residues. The CDR3 nucleotides are TGTGCCAGCAGTTACTCTAGCGGGAGCACAGATACGCAGTATTTT. This sequence encodes CASSYSSGSTDTQYF.

This rearrangement joins TRBV11-2 to TRBJ1-5; unclear D gene. The CDR3 runs to 14 residues. Germline V CDR1 and CDR2: SGHAT, FQNNGV. V lost 1 base, J lost 4 bases, and 8 bases lay in between. CDR3 sequence: CASSLGGSNQPQHF. CDR3 sequence (DNA): TGTGCCAGCAGCTTAGGTGGGAGTAATCAGCCCCAGCATTTT. The whole variable domain, remainder taken from reference TRBV11-2 and TRBJ1-5, is EAGVAQSPRYKIIEKRQSVAFWCNPISGHATLYWYQQILGQGPKLLIQFQNNGVVDDSQLPKDRFSAERLKGVDSTLKIQPAKLEDSAVYLCASSLGGSNQPQHFGDGTRLSIL.

The chain couples TRBV7-3 to TRBJ1-1; D unclear. The CDR3 runs to 14 residues. The V end lost 5 bases, the J end lost 2 bases, and 12 bases lay between the germline ends. CDR1 is SGHTA, CDR2 FQGTGA, per germline. CDR3 nucleotides: TGTGCCAGCAGCCGGGAGGGTTCAAACACTGAAGCTTTCTTT. Translated: CASSREGSNTEAFF.

The J gene is TRBJ2-2, the V gene TRBV7-3, with D tentatively TRBD1 (5 bases). The germline gives CDR1 SGHTA, CDR2 FQGTGA. This CDR3 has 15 amino acids. Trimming removed 1 base from V and 6 bases from J, with 12 bases in between. The CDR3 is CASSLMQGTAGELFF. The CDR3 coding sequence is TGTGCCAGCAGCTTAATGCAGGGAACCGCCGGGGAGCTGTTTTTT.

The rearrangement uses TRBV7-8 and TRBJ2-2; 8 bases align to TRBD2. The V gene end was trimmed by 5 bases and the J gene end by 5 bases; junction bases not matched to a gene: 10. Per the germline V gene, CDR1 is SGHVS and CDR2 is FQNEAQ. CDR3 size: 16 residues. The CDR3 loop reads CASSRGGLAGTGELFF. In DNA form, the CDR3 reads TGTGCCAGCAGCCGAGGTGGACTAGCAGGAACCGGGGAGCTGTTTTTT.

The V gene is TRBV5-4, the J gene TRBJ1-2; maybe TRBD1 (6 bases). The CDR3 sequence is 17 residues long. CDR1 is SGHNT, CDR2 YYREEE, per germline (reference sequence). The germline V and J ends were trimmed by 0 bases and 0 bases, with 15 bases remaining between them. In DNA, the CDR3 is TGTGCCAGCAGCTTGGACAGGGCGGGGGGAGCTAACTATGGCTACACCTTC. Its protein product is CASSLDRAGGANYGYTF.

The rearrangement joins TRBV7-9 to TRBJ2-3; 7 positions match TRBD2. Trimming removed 8 bases from V and 1 base from J; junction bases left unmatched: 0. CDR1 is SEHNR and CDR2 is FQNEAQ in the germline V gene (reference sequence). The CDR3 contains 12 residues. The CDR3: CASRGGTDTQYF. The CDR3, as DNA: TGTGCCAGCCGGGGGGGCACAGATACGCAGTATTTT.

The J gene is TRBJ1-1, the V gene TRBV6-5; D call uncertain. Germline V CDR1 and CDR2: MNHEY, SVGAGI. CDR3 size: 13 residues. Between the trimmed V and J ends, which lost 6 bases and 3 bases, there was a span of 11 bases. As DNA, the CDR3 is TGTGCCAGCAGCATCTCGAGTTACACTGAAGCTTTCTTT. This encodes CASSISSYTEAFF.

This chain links TRBV13 with TRBJ2-7, with a weak D call TRBD2 (5 bases). Germline loops: CDR1 PRHDT, CDR2 FYEKMQ (reference sequence). Trimming cost V 3 bases and J 0 bases, with 9 bases left between them. The CDR3 loop spans 14 amino acids. CDR3 residues: CASSLSGSSYEQYF. For the CDR3, the DNA is TGTGCCAGCAGCTTGAGCGGTAGCTCCTACGAGCAGTACTTC.

This clone occurred a few times. CDR3: CASSLGQEAFF. Here the CDR3 DNA reads TGCGCCAGCAGCTTGGGGCAGGAAGCTTTCTTT. The chain couples TRBV5-1 to TRBJ1-1; D uncertain. There are 11 residues in the CDR3. Looked up from germline, CDR1 is SGHRS and CDR2 is YFSETQ. Trimming pared 0 bases from V and 8 bases from J, leaving 5 bases between.

The CDR3 nucleotides read TGTGCCAGCAGCTTGGTCAGGGTGGATAATGAAAAACTGTTTTTT. Encoded protein: CASSLVRVDNEKLFF. The chain carries TRBV5-5 and TRBJ1-4; D perhaps matches TRBD1 (5 bases). This CDR3 region has 15 residues. Trimming pared 0 bases from V and 4 bases from J, leaving 10 bases between. Germline CDR1 SGHKS, CDR2 YYEKEE (reference sequence).

The J gene is TRBJ2-7, the V gene TRBV28; D is perhaps TRBD2 (6 bases). Germline V gives CDR1 MDHEN, CDR2 SYDVKM. The CDR3 is 14 residues long. The ends were cut back, 2 bases at V and 0 bases at J, with 8 bases in the middle. The CDR3 coding sequence is TGTGCCAGCAGTTTAGCGGGGCCCTCCTACGAGCAGTACTTC. It yields the protein CASSLAGPSYEQYF.

The rearrangement links TRBV6-5 to TRBJ2-5, with a tentative D call TRBD1 (6 bases). Trimming shortened V by 8 bases and J by 5 bases, and 18 bases separated the two germline ends. CDR1 is MNHEY, CDR2 SVGAGI, per germline. CDR3 length: 14 amino acids. The CDR3 sequence: CASAVQGTRETQYF. The CDR3 nucleotides are TGTGCCAGCGCTGTGCAGGGGACGAGGGAGACCCAGTACTTC.

This chain joins TRBV7-2 and TRBJ1-1; 8 bases are shared with TRBD1. V shed 3 bases, J shed 2 bases, and the junction held 2 bases outside the gene matches. Germline values: CDR1 SGHTA, CDR2 FQGNSA. There are 14 residues in the CDR3. CDR3 residues: CASSFDRGNTEAFF. The CDR3 DNA reads as TGTGCCAGCAGCTTCGACAGGGGAAACACTGAAGCTTTCTTT.

The CDR3 region has the DNA TGTGCCAGCAGCCGACAGGGGCCTTATGGCTACACCTTC. This translates into CASSRQGPYGYTF. V gene TRBV5-6 combines with J gene TRBJ1-2; 8 bases match TRBD1. The CDR3 is 13 residues long. V shed 4 bases, J shed 5 bases, and the junction held 4 bases outside the gene matches. CDR1 and CDR2 (germline): SGHDT, YYEEEE.

V and J are TRBV6-4 and TRBJ2-1; D is perhaps TRBD1 (5 bases). The CDR3 spans 14 residues. Trimming took off 7 bases at V and 4 bases at J, with 14 bases between the two ends. Germline-derived CDR1 and CDR2 are MRHNA and SNTAGT. The CDR3, as DNA: TGTGCCAGCACGGGCAGGGAAGGGTACAATGAGCAGTTCTTC. As protein: CASTGREGYNEQFF.

The V and J genes are TRBV19 and TRBJ1-2; D gene ambiguous. This CDR3 has 18 residues. Trimming shortened V by 7 bases and J by 0 bases, and 24 bases separated the two germline ends. Germline CDR1 and CDR2: LNHDA and SQIVND (reference sequence). CDR3 amino acids: CASKSVGVSFLANYGYTF. CDR3 nucleotide sequence: TGTGCCAGTAAATCCGTCGGCGTCAGCTTCCTAGCTAACTATGGCTACACCTTC.

The chain is built from TRBV29-1 and TRBJ1-3; no definite D call. This CDR3 spans 10 amino acids. Germline CDR1 SQVTM, CDR2 ANQGSEA. V was cut by 8 bases and J by 2 bases, with 4 bases left in between. The CDR3 reads CSLAGNTIYF. For the CDR3, the DNA is TGCAGCTTAGCTGGAAACACCATATATTTT.

The chain has TRBV12-3 or TRBV12-4 and TRBJ1-5; 9 bases are shared with TRBD1. The junction had 2 bases not matched to a gene; V was cut back by 6 bases and J by 5 bases. The length of the CDR3 is 13 residues. The CDR3 DNA reads as TGTGCCAGCAGGGGACAGGGCGATCAGCCCCAGCATTTT. Residues: CASRGQGDQPQHF.

CDR3 DNA sequence: TGTGCCAGCAGCTTGGCTAGCGGGATCACCCCCTACGAGCAGTACTTC. Residues: CASSLASGITPYEQYF. This chain connects TRBV5-6 to TRBJ2-7, with TRBD2 matching 9 bases. CDR3 length: 16 amino acids. Germline CDR1 reads SGHDT; CDR2 reads YYEEEE. The V and J ends lost 0 bases and 2 bases, in that order; junction bases with no gene match: 6.

This CDR3 is CASSELRSEGYTF. The CDR3, as DNA: TGTGCCAGCAGTGAACTTCGAAGTGAGGGCTACACCTTC. The V call is TRBV2, the J call TRBJ1-2; D gene uncertain. With 2 bases removed from V and 8 bases from J, the gap between germline ends came to 12 bases. From germline, CDR1 is SNHLY and CDR2 FYNNEI. CDR3 length equals 13 residues.

The chain has TRBV29-1 and TRBJ1-2, with D maybe TRBD1 (6 bases). The germline gives CDR1 SQVTM, CDR2 ANQGSEA. Trimming pared 4 bases from V and 3 bases from J, leaving 15 bases between. The CDR3 extends over 14 amino acids. CDR3: CSVGEQGGDYGYTF. The CDR3 DNA follows: TGCAGCGTTGGGGAACAGGGCGGAGACTATGGCTACACCTTC.

In this sample, this clone turned up a few times. This sequence joins TRBV5-1 and TRBJ1-4, with 7 bases aligning to TRBD1. V was clipped by 2 bases and J by 5 bases; unmatched bases: 6. From germline, CDR1 is SGHRS and CDR2 YFSETQ. This CDR3 region has 15 residues. The CDR3 nucleotides are TGCGCCAGCAGCTTACAGGGGCGAAACAATGAAAAACTGTTTTTT. It specifies CASSLQGRNNEKLFF.

The rearrangement joins TRBV4-3 to TRBJ2-7; TRBD1 agrees at 7 bases. Germline V gene lookup returns CDR1 LGHNA and CDR2 YSLEER. J lost 0 bases, V lost 4 bases, and 9 bases had no gene match. The length of the CDR3 is 16 residues. The CDR3 spells CASSPAIGTASYEQYF. CDR3 bases: TGCGCCAGCAGCCCGGCCATAGGGACAGCCTCCTACGAGCAGTACTTC.

The chain employs TRBV19 and TRBJ2-7; 8 bases are shared with TRBD2. CDR3 size: 15 residues. The junction had 8 bases not matched to a gene; V was cut back by 2 bases and J by 5 bases. The germline gives CDR1 LNHDA, CDR2 SQIVND (reference sequence). CDR3 amino acids: CASSIRLSGINEQYF. In nucleotides, the CDR3 is TGTGCCAGTAGTATAAGGCTTAGCGGGATAAACGAGCAGTACTTC.

V is TRBV29-1 and J is TRBJ2-3, with 7 bases identical to TRBD1. CDR1 and CDR2 (germline): SQVTM, ANQGSEA. The CDR3 is 14 residues long. Unmatched junction bases numbered 9, after V lost 4 bases and J lost 5 bases. CDR3 DNA sequence: TGCAGCGTTGGGCTACAGGGGCCTCGAGATACGCAGTATTTT. It yields the protein CSVGLQGPRDTQYF.